Listed below are T cell receptor beta chains from one sample, sequenced in a study of regulatory T cells in long-lasting Graves disease. TCRdb passed the multiplex PCR reads through MiXCR, listing each CDR3 protein once. The table has about 660,000 distinct CDR3 sequences, approximately 31% seen once; the top ten hold about two fifths. The sample here was peripheral blood mononuclear cells (PBMCs), taken when the disease was refractory, from a patient treated with antithyroid drugs. These receptors all come from a female donor with Graves disease. CDR3s include the opening cysteine and the closing phenylalanine or tryptophan. D genes are given only for firm matches. Size is omitted from some rows. Given values are once, few, many or a class for expanded clones.

D gene: -
J gene: TRBJ1-2
V gene: TRBV12-3/TRBV12-4
clone size: few
CDR3 DNA: TGTGCCAGCAAGGCCGGGACAACTTATGGCTACACCTTC
CDR3 protein: CASKAGTTYGYTF

D gene: -
J gene: TRBJ2-5
V gene: TRBV2
clone size: many
CDR3 DNA: TGTGCCAGCAGTGTCCTTAGGGGGACGCAAGAGACCCAGTACTTC
CDR3 protein: CASSVLRGTQETQYF

D gene: TRBD2
J gene: TRBJ2-7
V gene: TRBV20-1
clone size: -
CDR3 DNA: TGCAGTGCAGAGAGGACTAGTTCCTACGAGCAGTACTTC
CDR3 protein: CSAERTSSYEQYF

D gene: TRBD1
J gene: TRBJ1-5
V gene: TRBV27
clone size: -
CDR3 DNA: TGTGCCAGCGGAGGACAGGGTCGGAATCAGCCCCAGCATTTT
CDR3 protein: CASGGQGRNQPQHF

D gene: -
J gene: TRBJ1-1
V gene: TRBV2
clone size: -
CDR3 DNA: TGTGCCAGCAGTCAAAGGAGGGAAGGTGGCACTGAAGCTTTCTTT
CDR3 protein: CASSQRREGGTEAFF

D gene: TRBD2
J gene: TRBJ2-7
V gene: TRBV5-1
clone size: -
CDR3 DNA: TGCGCCAGCAGCTTAACTAGCGGGATGCCCTACGAGCAGTACTTC
CDR3 protein: CASSLTSGMPYEQYF

D gene: -
J gene: TRBJ2-1
V gene: TRBV12-3/TRBV12-4
clone size: few
CDR3 DNA: TGTGCCAGCAGGGGACCTAGCGAACGTGAGCAGTTCTTC
CDR3 protein: CASRGPSEREQFF

D gene: -
J gene: TRBJ1-2
V gene: TRBV12-3/TRBV12-4
clone size: many
CDR3 DNA: TGTGCCAGCAGGCCCAGGGATTTGGGTGGCTACACCTTC
CDR3 protein: CASRPRDLGGYTF

D gene: TRBD1
J gene: TRBJ2-4
V gene: TRBV2
clone size: many
CDR3 DNA: TGTGCCAGCAGTGAGGTGTGGGACAGGGGAAGTCAGTACTTC
CDR3 protein: CASSEVWDRGSQYF

D gene: TRBD1
J gene: TRBJ2-7
V gene: TRBV12-3/TRBV12-4
clone size: many
CDR3 DNA: TGTGCCAGCAGATGGACCGGGACAGGGGGATACGAGCAGTACTTC
CDR3 protein: CASRWTGTGGYEQYF

D gene: -
J gene: TRBJ2-7
V gene: TRBV7-2
clone size: once
CDR3 DNA: TGTGCCAGCAGCTTACAGGACATAGTCTACGAGCAGTACTTC
CDR3 protein: CASSLQDIVYEQYF

D gene: -
J gene: TRBJ1-1
V gene: TRBV6-1
clone size: -
CDR3 DNA: TGTGCCAGCAGTCCAGGGGAAGGGGGGACTGAAGCTTTCTTT
CDR3 protein: CASSPGEGGTEAFF

D gene: -
J gene: TRBJ2-7
V gene: TRBV6-1
clone size: -
CDR3 DNA: TGTGCCAGCAGTGAAGCTTGGCGGGGCTACGAGCAGTACTTC
CDR3 protein: CASSEAWRGYEQYF

D gene: -
J gene: TRBJ2-5
V gene: TRBV7-7
clone size: -
CDR3 DNA: TGTGCCAGCAGCTTAGCGTTCGGGCAAGAGACCCAGTACTTC
CDR3 protein: CASSLAFGQETQYF

D gene: -
J gene: TRBJ2-7
V gene: TRBV11-2
clone size: few
CDR3 DNA: TGTGCCAGCAGCTTAGAGGTGTCCCTCCGCTACGAGCAGTACTTC
CDR3 protein: CASSLEVSLRYEQYF

D gene: TRBD1
J gene: TRBJ1-1
V gene: TRBV12-3/TRBV12-4
clone size: many
CDR3 DNA: TGTGCCAGCGGCGGACAGGGGTTAACTGAAGCTTTCTTT
CDR3 protein: CASGGQGLTEAFF

D gene: -
J gene: TRBJ2-7
V gene: TRBV30
clone size: -
CDR3 DNA: TGTGCCTGGGACGGGGGAACCTACGAGCAGTACTTC
CDR3 protein: CAWDGGTYEQYF

D gene: -
J gene: TRBJ2-7
V gene: TRBV12-5
clone size: few
CDR3 DNA: TGTGCTAGTGGTTTTGTTCACCGGGGGAAGCAGGTTTTTGACGAGCAGTACTTC
CDR3 protein: CASGFVHRGKQVFDEQYF

D gene: -
J gene: TRBJ1-2
V gene: TRBV6-1
clone size: many
CDR3 DNA: TGTGCCAGCAGCGAAAGGGACGGAGTGAGGTATGGCTACACCTTC
CDR3 protein: CASSERDGVRYGYTF

D gene: -
J gene: TRBJ1-3
V gene: TRBV18
clone size: -
CDR3 DNA: TGTGCCAGCTCACCCGACAGACACCCGGCGAACACCATATATTTT
CDR3 protein: CASSPDRHPANTIYF

D gene: -
J gene: TRBJ2-2
V gene: TRBV11-3
clone size: -
CDR3 DNA: TGTGCCAGCAGCCTCATAGCTTGGACCAACACCGGGGAGCTGTTTTTT
CDR3 protein: CASSLIAWTNTGELFF

D gene: -
J gene: TRBJ2-7
V gene: TRBV6-5
clone size: -
CDR3 DNA: TGTGCCAGCAGTTACTCGATTCGCGGGACTGCCTACGAGCAGTACTTC
CDR3 protein: CASSYSIRGTAYEQYF

D gene: -
J gene: TRBJ2-5
V gene: TRBV2
clone size: -
CDR3 DNA: TGTGCCAGCAGAAGAACGACAGAACTGGAGACCCAGTACTTC
CDR3 protein: CASRRTTELETQYF

D gene: -
J gene: TRBJ2-5
V gene: TRBV12-3/TRBV12-4
clone size: many
CDR3 DNA: TGTGCCAGCAGTTCAGGGACCAGCGAAAGAAAAGAGACCCAGTACTTC
CDR3 protein: CASSSGTSERKETQYF

D gene: TRBD1
J gene: TRBJ1-1
V gene: TRBV20-1
clone size: -
CDR3 DNA: TGCAGTGCTAGAAACGTCGCAGGGGGGAACACTGAAGCTTTCTTT
CDR3 protein: CSARNVAGGNTEAFF

D gene: TRBD1
J gene: TRBJ1-3
V gene: TRBV6-2/TRBV6-3
clone size: -
CDR3 DNA: TGTGCCAGCAGTTACCCCGGGACAGGGTCCCACTTGGCAAACACCATATATTTT
CDR3 protein: CASSYPGTGSHLANTIYF

D gene: TRBD2
J gene: TRBJ2-4
V gene: TRBV20-1
clone size: many
CDR3 DNA: TGCAGTGCCATTAGAGATCAGTGGACTAGCGGGGCACTAGCCAAAAACATTCAGTACTTC
CDR3 protein: CSAIRDQWTSGALAKNIQYF

D gene: TRBD1
J gene: TRBJ1-5
V gene: TRBV28
clone size: few
CDR3 DNA: TGTGCCAGCAGTAAGCCCCGTGCAGGGGGTAATCAGCCCCAGCATTTT
CDR3 protein: CASSKPRAGGNQPQHF

D gene: -
J gene: TRBJ2-2
V gene: TRBV12-3/TRBV12-4
clone size: -
CDR3 DNA: TGTGCCAGCAGTTTACTGACAGGCCGGTCCGGGGAGCTGTTTTTT
CDR3 protein: CASSLLTGRSGELFF

D gene: TRBD1
J gene: TRBJ1-4
V gene: TRBV6-5
clone size: few
CDR3 DNA: TGTGCCAGCAGTTACACCCCGGGACAGGGGAATGAAAAACTGTTTTTT
CDR3 protein: CASSYTPGQGNEKLFF

D gene: -
J gene: TRBJ2-7
V gene: TRBV6-2/TRBV6-3
clone size: few
CDR3 DNA: TGTGCCAGCAGTGCGGGACCGCCTAACTCCGGTGGGGGCTACGAGCAGTACTTC
CDR3 protein: CASSAGPPNSGGGYEQYF

D gene: TRBD1
J gene: TRBJ1-2
V gene: TRBV28
clone size: few
CDR3 DNA: TGTGCCAGCAGTTTATTCCCGGACAGGGTCCCGTATGGCTACACCTTC
CDR3 protein: CASSLFPDRVPYGYTF

D gene: -
J gene: TRBJ1-1
V gene: TRBV20-1
clone size: -
CDR3 DNA: TGCAGTGCTAGAGACATGACAGAGAACACTGAAGCTTTCTTT
CDR3 protein: CSARDMTENTEAFF

D gene: TRBD2
J gene: TRBJ2-6
V gene: TRBV28
clone size: -
CDR3 DNA: TGTGCCAGCAGTTTACTAGCGGGAATCTCTGGGGCCAACGTCCTGACTTTC
CDR3 protein: CASSLLAGISGANVLTF

D gene: -
J gene: TRBJ2-4
V gene: TRBV20-1
clone size: -
CDR3 DNA: TGCAGCGGCCGGGAGAACAGCAAAAACATTCAGTACTTC
CDR3 protein: CSGRENSKNIQYF

D gene: TRBD1
J gene: TRBJ2-2
V gene: TRBV19
clone size: few
CDR3 DNA: TGTGCCAGTATGCACAGGGGGCAGGTGGTGAACGGGGAGCTGTTTTTT
CDR3 protein: CASMHRGQVVNGELFF

D gene: TRBD1
J gene: TRBJ1-1
V gene: TRBV18
clone size: -
CDR3 DNA: TGTGCCAGCTCACCATCCAGGGGGGATTACACTGAAGCTTTCTTT
CDR3 protein: CASSPSRGDYTEAFF

D gene: TRBD2
J gene: TRBJ2-7
V gene: TRBV2
clone size: many
CDR3 DNA: TGTGCCAGTACTAAAGCGGGAGGGCCCTACGAGCAGTACTTC
CDR3 protein: CASTKAGGPYEQYF

D gene: -
J gene: TRBJ1-1
V gene: TRBV28
clone size: many
CDR3 DNA: TGTGCCAGCGGGACTCAGAACACTGAAGCTTTCTTT
CDR3 protein: CASGTQNTEAFF

D gene: -
J gene: TRBJ2-7
V gene: TRBV12-5
clone size: many
CDR3 DNA: TGTGCTAGTGGTTGGATCGGGGCCTACGAGCAGTACTTC
CDR3 protein: CASGWIGAYEQYF

D gene: -
J gene: TRBJ1-1
V gene: TRBV6-5
clone size: -
CDR3 DNA: TGTGCCAGCAGTTACTCAGGGGCCGGGATGAACACTGAAGCTTTCTTT
CDR3 protein: CASSYSGAGMNTEAFF

D gene: -
J gene: TRBJ1-5
V gene: TRBV12-3/TRBV12-4
clone size: -
CDR3 DNA: TGTGCCAGCAGTTTAGCAGCCGCCCCGGGGCCCCAGCATTTT
CDR3 protein: CASSLAAAPGPQHF

D gene: -
J gene: TRBJ1-5
V gene: TRBV6-1
clone size: few
CDR3 DNA: TGTGCCAGCCGCCCCGCCGACCGGGGATGGAATCAGCCCCAGCATTTT
CDR3 protein: CASRPADRGWNQPQHF

D gene: TRBD1
J gene: TRBJ2-7
V gene: TRBV5-1
clone size: few
CDR3 DNA: TGCGCCAGCAGCCCTGGACAGGGGGTGAACGAGCAGTACTTC
CDR3 protein: CASSPGQGVNEQYF

D gene: -
J gene: TRBJ1-2
V gene: TRBV19
clone size: few
CDR3 DNA: TGTGCCAGTAGTAACTTGGGGATGGCGGGGCGACACTATGGCTACACCTTC
CDR3 protein: CASSNLGMAGRHYGYTF

D gene: TRBD2
J gene: TRBJ2-1
V gene: TRBV10-2
clone size: -
CDR3 DNA: TGCGCCAGCAGCGGGAGGGCGTCCTACAATGAGCAGTTCTTC
CDR3 protein: CASSGRASYNEQFF

D gene: -
J gene: TRBJ2-5
V gene: TRBV28
clone size: few
CDR3 DNA: TGTGCCAGCAGTTTAATTCCCCGGGACCAAGAGACCCAGTACTTC
CDR3 protein: CASSLIPRDQETQYF

D gene: -
J gene: TRBJ1-2
V gene: TRBV7-2
clone size: -
CDR3 DNA: TGTGCCAGCAGCTTAAACAGGTTTAACTATGGCCACACCTTC
CDR3 protein: CASSLNRFNYGHTF

D gene: -
J gene: TRBJ1-1
V gene: TRBV5-1
clone size: -
CDR3 DNA: TGCGCCAGCAGCTTTGACTTGGCTGAAGCTTTCTTT
CDR3 protein: CASSFDLAEAFF

D gene: -
J gene: TRBJ1-2
V gene: TRBV29-1
clone size: -
CDR3 DNA: TGCAGCGTTGAGGTAGGTGGGGGTAACTATGGCTACACCTTC
CDR3 protein: CSVEVGGGNYGYTF

D gene: -
J gene: TRBJ1-1
V gene: TRBV5-5
clone size: -
CDR3 DNA: TGTGCCAGCAGCCGTCTAACAGGGACTGAAGCTTTCTTT
CDR3 protein: CASSRLTGTEAFF

D gene: -
J gene: TRBJ1-6
V gene: TRBV6-1
clone size: many
CDR3 DNA: TGTGCCACTACTTCTACGAGCCGAAATTCACCCCTCCACTTT
CDR3 protein: CATTSTSRNSPLHF

D gene: -
J gene: TRBJ2-2
V gene: TRBV5-1
clone size: -
CDR3 DNA: TGTGCCAGCAGCGGGGGACAGACGAACACCGGGGAGCTGTTTTTT
CDR3 protein: CASSGGQTNTGELFF

D gene: TRBD1
J gene: TRBJ2-7
V gene: TRBV20-1
clone size: -
CDR3 DNA: TGCAGTGCTATGGGACAGATGCCCGGGGAGCAGTACTTC
CDR3 protein: CSAMGQMPGEQYF

D gene: -
J gene: TRBJ1-5
V gene: TRBV5-1
clone size: few
CDR3 DNA: TGCGCCAGCAGCCCCCGGGGGGAGTATAGCAATCAGCCCCAGCATTTT
CDR3 protein: CASSPRGEYSNQPQHF

D gene: -
J gene: TRBJ1-2
V gene: TRBV11-2
clone size: many
CDR3 DNA: TGTGCCAGCAGCCCCGTCAGCGGCGACTATGGCTACACCTTC
CDR3 protein: CASSPVSGDYGYTF

D gene: -
J gene: TRBJ2-7
V gene: TRBV12-3/TRBV12-4
clone size: few
CDR3 DNA: TGTGCCAGCAGTTTAGAGTTTTCAGGGAACGAGCAGTACTTC
CDR3 protein: CASSLEFSGNEQYF

D gene: TRBD2
J gene: TRBJ2-5
V gene: TRBV5-1
clone size: -
CDR3 DNA: TGCGCCAGCAGCTTGCCTAGCGGGAGAACAGGGGAGACCCAGTACTTC
CDR3 protein: CASSLPSGRTGETQYF